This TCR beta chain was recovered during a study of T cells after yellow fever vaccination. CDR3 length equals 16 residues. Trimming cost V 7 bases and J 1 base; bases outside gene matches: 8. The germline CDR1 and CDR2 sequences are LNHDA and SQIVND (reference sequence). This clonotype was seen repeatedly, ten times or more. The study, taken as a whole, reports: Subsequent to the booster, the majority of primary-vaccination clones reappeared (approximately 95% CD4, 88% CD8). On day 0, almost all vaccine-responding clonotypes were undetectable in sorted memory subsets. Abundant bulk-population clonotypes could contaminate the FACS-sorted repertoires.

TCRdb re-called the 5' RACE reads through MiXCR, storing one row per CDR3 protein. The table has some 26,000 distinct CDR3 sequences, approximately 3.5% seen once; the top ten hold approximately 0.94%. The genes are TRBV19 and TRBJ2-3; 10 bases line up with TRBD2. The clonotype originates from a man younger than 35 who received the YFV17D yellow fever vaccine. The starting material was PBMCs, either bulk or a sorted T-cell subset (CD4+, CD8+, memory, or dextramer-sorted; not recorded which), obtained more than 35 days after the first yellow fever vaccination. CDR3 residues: CASTNSGTSGTDTQYF. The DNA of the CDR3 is TGTGCCAGTACCAATTCCGGGACTAGCGGCACAGATACGCAGTATTTT. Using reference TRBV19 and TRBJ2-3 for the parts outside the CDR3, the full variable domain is DGGITQSPKYLFRKEGQNVTLSCEQNLNHDAMYWYRQDPGQGLRLIYYSQIVNDFQKGDIAEGYSVSREKKESFPLTVTSAQKNPTAFYLCASTNSGTSGTDTQYFGPGTRLTVL.